What follows are 23 T cell receptor beta chains derived from one specimen sequenced in a study of T cells expressing NK-cell markers. TCRdb reanalyzed the 5' RACE reads and collapses them to one entry per CDR3 protein, without DNA. Its table records about 260,000 distinct CDR3 sequences. The sequenced sample was blood T cells: a sorted CD56 or NKG2C T cell subset, CD4+ or CD8+ T cells, or bulk PBMC T cells (not recorded which). These receptors were collected from a woman aged 18-70 years in good health.

The rearrangement uses TRBV28 and TRBJ2-7; as DNA is missing, the TRBD1 call by TCRdb cannot be tested. Germline V gene sequence: CDR1 MDHEN, CDR2 SYDVKM. This CDR3 region has 15 residues. The CDR3: CASSPLDKTSYEQYF. The variable domain in full, completed from reference TRBV28 and TRBJ2-7, reads DVKVTQSSRYLVKRTGEKVFLECVQDMDHENMFWYRQDPGLGLRLIYFSYDVKMKEKGDIPEGYSVSREKKERFSLILESASTNQTSMYLCASSPLDKTSYEQYFGPGTRLTVT.

The chain links TRBV21-1 to TRBJ2-2; absent DNA, TCRdb's TRBD2 call cannot be checked. TRBV21-1 is flagged as a pseudogene. CDR3 size: 19 residues. This chain's CDR3 is CASSKPRLAGGINTGELFF.

The chain links TRBV5-1 to TRBJ1-6; absent DNA, TCRdb's TRBD1 call cannot be checked. The length of the CDR3 is 14 residues. From germline, CDR1 is SGHRS and CDR2 YFSETQ. CDR3 protein: CASSPGQANSPLHF.

V usage is TRBV5-4 and J usage is TRBJ2-7. This CDR3 is 14 amino acids long. Germline V gene sequence: CDR1 SGHNT, CDR2 YYREEE (reference sequence). CDR3: CASSLEQESYEQYF.

V is TRBV6-5 and J is TRBJ2-1; TCRdb lists TRBD1, though no DNA is available to test this call. CDR1 is MNHEY and CDR2 is SVGAGI in the germline V gene. CDR3 length equals 15 residues. The chain's CDR3 is CASSYSPGSYNEQFF.

This chain connects TRBV9 to TRBJ1-4. The CDR3 consists of 14 residues. Per germline, CDR1 SGDLS and CDR2 YYNGEE. The CDR3 sequence is CASSEAGSREKLFF. Combining the CDR3 with reference TRBV9 and TRBJ1-4 gives the whole variable domain DSGVTQTPKHLITATGQRVTLRCSPRSGDLSVYWYQQSLDQGLQFLIQYYNGEERAKGNILERFSAQQFPDLHSELNLSSLELGDSALYFCASSEAGSREKLFFGSGTQLSVL.

This sequence joins TRBV27 and TRBJ2-2. Germline CDR1 and CDR2: MNHEY and SMNVEV (reference sequence). This CDR3 contains 16 residues. CDR3 sequence: CASSPYWAANTGELFF.

This sequence joins TRBV20-1 and TRBJ2-1; absent DNA, TCRdb's TRBD1 call cannot be checked. The length of the CDR3 is 15 residues. Germline V CDR1 and CDR2: DFQATT, SNEGSKA (reference sequence). The CDR3 here is CSAREDAGDYNEQFF.

The chain carries TRBV28 and TRBJ1-2. The CDR3 totals 14 residues. Per germline, CDR1 MDHEN and CDR2 SYDVKM. The CDR3 reads CASSGSFMDYGYTF.

The chain carries TRBV12-3 or TRBV12-4 and TRBJ2-1; TCRdb's assignment of TRBD2 cannot be checked, as there is no DNA. CDR3 size: 17 residues. The CDR3: CASSPLYKEREATWRFF.

The gene calls are TRBV18 and TRBJ2-1; the TRBD2 assignment by TCRdb is unverifiable without DNA. CDR3 length equals 15 residues. Per the germline V gene, CDR1 is KGHSH and CDR2 is LQKENI. CDR3 in amino acids: CASSPPTMREYEQFF.

This chain joins TRBV7-2 and TRBJ2-1. This CDR3 comprises 12 residues. Looked up from germline, CDR1 is SGHTA and CDR2 is FQGNSA. The CDR3 loop is CASSFFDNEQFF. Filled out from reference TRBV7-2 and TRBJ2-1, the complete variable domain reads GAGVSQSPSNKVTEKGKDVELRCDPISGHTALYWYRQSLGQGLEFLIYFQGNSAPDKSGLPSDRFSAERTGGSVSTLTIQRTQQEDSAVYLCASSFFDNEQFFGPGTRLTVL.

The chain uses TRBV12-3 or TRBV12-4 and TRBJ1-4; TCRdb picks TRBD1, but there is no DNA to check that call. The CDR3 is 13 residues long. This chain's CDR3 is CASSPDTNEKLFF.

The chain links TRBV27 to TRBJ1-6; the TCRdb call, TRBD1, lacks DNA for checking. The CDR3 loop spans 16 amino acids. Germline CDR1 is MNHEY and CDR2 is SMNVEV (reference sequence). CDR3 in amino acids: CASSYVERTGYSPLHF.

The rearrangement links TRBV12-3 or TRBV12-4 to TRBJ2-7; TCRdb outputs TRBD1, but without DNA this stays unchecked. This CDR3 has 15 amino acids. This chain's CDR3 is CASSFTGTPTYEQYF.

The chain employs TRBV7-2 and TRBJ1-2; checking the TCRdb D call of TRBD1 is not possible without DNA. In germline, CDR1 is SGHTA, CDR2 FQGNSA. The CDR3 sequence is 15 residues long. The CDR3 region is CASSSETSSAQGYTF. Combining the CDR3 with reference TRBV7-2 and TRBJ1-2 gives the whole variable domain GAGVSQSPSNKVTEKGKDVELRCDPISGHTALYWYRQSLGQGLEFLIYFQGNSAPDKSGLPSDRFSAERTGGSVSTLTIQRTQQEDSAVYLCASSSETSSAQGYTFGSGTRLTVV.

The chain has TRBV29-1 and TRBJ2-3; with no DNA, the TCRdb D assignment of TRBD2 cannot be verified. Per germline, CDR1 SQVTM and CDR2 ANQGSEA. The CDR3 has 15 amino acids. CDR3 residues: CSVVGSAGRADTQYF.

The CDR3 reads CASSGVGRLTEAFF. The chain couples TRBV25-1 to TRBJ1-1; TCRdb indicates TRBD1, and absent DNA this call remains unverified. Germline CDR1 MGHDK, CDR2 SYGVNS. CDR3 length: 14 residues.

The V call is TRBV12-3 or TRBV12-4, the J call TRBJ1-2; TCRdb calls TRBD1, which cannot be checked without DNA. The CDR3 is 14 residues long. The CDR3 loop reads CASIEGGANYGYTF.

The CDR3 reads CSAREVSRFGPDTQYF. The V and J genes are TRBV20-1 and TRBJ2-3; no DNA is available, so the TRBD2 call from TCRdb remains unchecked. The CDR3 consists of 16 residues. Germline V gene lookup returns CDR1 DFQATT and CDR2 SNEGSKA (reference sequence).

The chain links TRBV27 to TRBJ1-4; as DNA is missing, the TRBD1 call by TCRdb cannot be tested. Germline V gene sequence: CDR1 MNHEY, CDR2 SMNVEV (reference sequence). CDR3 length: 15 residues. Here the CDR3 reads CASSLTPGINEKLFF.

The rearrangement uses TRBV7-7 and TRBJ2-5; TCRdb gives TRBD2 as the D gene, but with no DNA this cannot be confirmed. CDR1 SSHAT and CDR2 FNYEAQ come from the germline V gene (reference sequence). The CDR3 has 13 amino acids. Here the CDR3 reads CASSLDLAGGRYF.

This chain's CDR3 is CASTDRTGRSTQYF. The rearrangement uses TRBV6-1 and TRBJ2-3; TCRdb's D call, TRBD1, is unchecked because there is no DNA. CDR1 is MNHNS, CDR2 SASEGT, per germline. This CDR3 region has 14 residues.